The 12 T cell receptor beta chains below were found in one sample sequenced in a study of cytomegalovirus exposure and HLA in healthy donors. Vbeta (60) and Jbeta (13) primers were used in the PCR. The data were produced by immunoSEQ multiplex PCR, yet TCRdb's version contains in-frame clones alone and is incomplete. This table lists about 79,000 clones. The sequencing sample was made of PBMCs. The receptors were sampled from a man aged 25-45 years in good health and CMV-seronegative.

This chain uses TRBV5-1 with TRBJ2-3; no firm D call. The germline V gene encodes CDR1 SGHRS and CDR2 YFSETQ. The CDR3 loop spans 14 amino acids. The V end lost 3 bases, the J end lost 4 bases, and 12 bases lay between the germline ends. CDR3: CASSYYSSADTQYF. CDR3 DNA sequence: TGCGCCAGCAGCTATTATAGCAGTGCAGATACGCAGTATTTT.

CDR3 region: CASSRAGDHNEQFF. CDR3 nucleotides: TGTGCCAGCAGCCGAGCGGGAGACCACAATGAGCAGTTCTTC. The chain employs TRBV4-2 and TRBJ2-1; TRBD2 matches at 8 bases. Germline V CDR1 and CDR2: LGHNA, YNFKEQ. The V gene end was trimmed by 4 bases and the J gene end by 5 bases; junction bases not matched to a gene: 4. The CDR3 consists of 14 residues.

The rearrangement joins TRBV5-1 to TRBJ2-3; 13 nucleotides match TRBD2. CDR3 length: 16 residues. CDR1 is SGHRS, CDR2 YFSETQ, per germline. V lost 4 bases to trimming and J lost 2 bases; unmatched junction nucleotides: 4. CDR3 in DNA: TGCGCCAGCAGCAGGACTAGCGGGAGCCTCACAGATACGCAGTATTTT. Its protein product is CASSRTSGSLTDTQYF.

The CDR3 DNA is TGTGCCAGCAGCTTAGCGCAGGGGTATGGCTACACCTTC. Amino acid sequence: CASSLAQGYGYTF. This rearrangement joins TRBV7-2 to TRBJ1-2; TRBD1 is a possible D gene (6 bases). The CDR3 covers 13 residues. Germline V gives CDR1 SGHTA, CDR2 FQGNSA. V gave up 0 bases and J gave up 5 bases, with 7 bases separating them. The variable domain in full, with the rest retrieved from reference TRBV7-2 and TRBJ1-2, is GAGVSQSPSNKVTEKGKDVELRCDPISGHTALYWYRQSLGQGLEFLIYFQGNSAPDKSGLPSDRFSAERTGGSVSTLTIQRTQQEDSAVYLCASSLAQGYGYTFGSGTRLTVV.

As for this clone: This specimen includes other DNA sequences encoding the same CDR3. J is TRBJ2-7 and V is TRBV7-6; D remains unclear. CDR3 length equals 13 residues. V was pared by 3 bases and J by 2 bases, with 8 bases between. Germline V lookup: CDR1 SGHVS, CDR2 FNYEAQ. As DNA, the CDR3 is TGTGCCAGCAGCTTGTGGCAGGCCTACGAGCAGTACTTC. Translating gives CASSLWQAYEQYF.

The chain is built from TRBV6-1 and TRBJ2-4; 8 bases map to TRBD2. Germline V gene sequence: CDR1 MNHNS, CDR2 SASEGT. V was clipped by 5 bases and J by 7 bases; unmatched bases: 10. The CDR3 length is 15 residues. Here the CDR3 reads CASSSHGGRTNIQYF. The CDR3 DNA reads TGTGCCAGCAGTTCGCATGGCGGGAGGACTAACATTCAGTACTTC.

This chain links TRBV11-2 with TRBJ2-1, with a weak D call TRBD2 (6 bases). The V gene's germline CDR1 is SGHAT and CDR2 FQNNGV. V was pared by 5 bases and J by 6 bases, with 17 bases between. This CDR3 has 15 residues. This CDR3 reads CASSPGRLGGNEQFF. The CDR3, as DNA: TGTGCCAGCAGCCCGGGCCGCCTGGGGGGCAATGAGCAGTTCTTC.

As to this clone: The junction shows a germline mismatch at one end, possibly a read error. The chain links TRBV5-1 to TRBJ2-3; D is ambiguous. CDR1 is SGHRS and CDR2 is YFSETQ in the germline V gene. The length of the CDR3 is 14 residues. The CDR3 nucleotides read TGCGCCAGCAGCTCCCGAAGTAACACAGAAACGCAGTATTTT. It codes for CASSSRSNTETQYF. The entire variable domain, with the rest obtained from reference TRBV5-1 and TRBJ2-3, is as follows: KAGVTQTPRYLIKTRGQQVTLSCSPISGHRSVSWYQQTPGQGLQFLFEYFSETQRNKGNFPGRFSGRQFSNSRSEMNVSTLELGDSALYLCASSSRSNTETQYFGPGTRLTVL.

This rearrangement joins TRBV14 to TRBJ1-2; D perhaps matches TRBD1 (5 bases). The V gene's germline CDR1 is SGHDN and CDR2 FVKESK. Trimming shortened V by 6 bases and J by 0 bases, and 14 bases separated the two germline ends. There are 15 residues in the CDR3. The CDR3 loop reads CASSQLTGPNYGYTF. The CDR3 DNA sequence: TGTGCCAGCAGTCAATTAACAGGACCTAACTATGGCTACACCTTC. The full variable domain, completed using reference TRBV14 and TRBJ1-2, is EAGVTQFPSHSVIEKGQTVTLRCDPISGHDNLYWYRRVMGKEIKFLLHFVKESKQDESGMPNNRFLAERTGGTYSTLKVQPAELEDSGVYFCASSQLTGPNYGYTFGSGTRLTVV.

In nucleotides, the CDR3 is TGTGCCAGCAGCTCCGGGAAAAAGATAGAGACCCAGTACTTC. Translating gives CASSSGKKIETQYF. The rearrangement joins TRBV7-9 to TRBJ2-5; D is perhaps TRBD2 (5 bases). V was pared by 4 bases and J by 4 bases, with 13 bases between. Germline values: CDR1 SEHNR, CDR2 FQNEAQ (reference sequence). The CDR3 covers 14 residues.

The chain uses TRBV27 and TRBJ1-5, with 8 bases identical to TRBD1. This CDR3 contains 15 residues. J was trimmed by 2 bases and V by 6 bases; bases with no gene match: 6. CDR1 MNHEY and CDR2 SMNVEV come from the germline V gene (reference sequence). The CDR3, as DNA: TGTGCCAGCAGGAGACAGGGGATTCGCAATCAGCCCCAGCATTTT. Translated: CASRRQGIRNQPQHF.

The chain couples TRBV7-9 to TRBJ2-1; D perhaps matches TRBD1 (5 bases). Trimming took 4 bases from V and 3 from J, leaving 13 bases between them. Per germline, CDR1 SEHNR and CDR2 FQNEAQ (reference sequence). The CDR3 spans 15 residues. This CDR3 is CASSSLDIYYNEQFF. The CDR3 nucleotides are TGTGCCAGCAGCTCCTTGGACATATACTACAATGAGCAGTTCTTC.